Listed here are 30 T cell receptor beta chains from one sample, sequenced in a study of cytomegalovirus exposure and HLA in healthy donors. Use of 60 Vbeta and 13 Jbeta primers characterized the PCR. The assay was immunoSEQ multiplex PCR, and TCRdb's table has in-frame clones only and misses some. The sample has around 150,000 clones, 70% to 80% seen once; the top ten hold more than 3.5%. Source material: PBMCs. These receptors originate from a man under 40 in good health and CMV-seropositive.

The chain combines TRBV7-2 with TRBJ2-3; 12 bases line up with TRBD2. The CDR3 contains 15 residues. CDR1 is SGHTA and CDR2 is FQGNSA in the germline V gene. Trimming took 5 bases from V and 2 from J; bases not matched to a gene: 2. The DNA of the CDR3 is TGTGCCAGCAGCCGACTAGCGGGGGTCACAGATACGCAGTATTTT. Its protein is CASSRLAGVTDTQYF.

This chain connects TRBV2 to TRBJ1-6, with 8 nucleotides matching TRBD1. V shed 8 bases and J 10 bases; nucleotides not matched to a gene: 10. The CDR3 sequence is 14 residues long. CDR1 is SNHLY, CDR2 FYNNEI, per germline. The CDR3 nucleotides read TGTGCCAGCGGGCCCTGGACAGGGAACTCACCCCTCCACTTT. The encoded protein is CASGPWTGNSPLHF.

The chain uses TRBV30 and TRBJ1-2; 8 bases are a match to TRBD1. The CDR3 runs 13 residues. Germline loops: CDR1 GTSNPN, CDR2 SVGIG (reference sequence). The V gene end was trimmed by 4 bases and the J gene end by 6 bases; junction bases not matched to a gene: 7. Here the CDR3 DNA reads TGTGCCTGGACCTCCGGGACAGGAGATGGCTACACCTTC. This encodes CAWTSGTGDGYTF.

This chain connects TRBV30 to TRBJ1-3, with D hard to call. CDR1 GTSNPN and CDR2 SVGIG come from the germline V gene (reference sequence). The CDR3 is 15 amino acids. V shed 3 bases and J shed 0 bases, with 12 bases lying between them. The CDR3 spells CAWSRSEGSGNTIYF. CDR3 DNA: TGTGCCTGGAGCAGGTCGGAGGGCTCTGGAAACACCATATATTTT.

The rearrangement links TRBV2 to TRBJ2-1; TRBD2 matches at 12 bases. V dropped 7 bases and J dropped 5; count of bases not matched to a gene: 3. The CDR3 sequence is 14 residues long. Germline V gives CDR1 SNHLY, CDR2 FYNNEI. CDR3 loop: CASIGLAGNNEQFF. The CDR3 DNA sequence: TGTGCCAGCATCGGACTAGCGGGGAACAATGAGCAGTTCTTC.

The chain employs TRBV7-9 and TRBJ2-3, with a possible D match to TRBD2 (7 bases). The CDR3 sequence is 15 residues long. V was shortened by 1 base and J by 5 bases, with 13 bases between the two germline ends. CDR1 SEHNR and CDR2 FQNEAQ come from the germline V gene (reference sequence). CDR3 loop: CASSLVGGGEDTQYF. CDR3 DNA: TGTGCCAGCAGCTTAGTAGGCGGGGGCGAAGATACGCAGTATTTT.

The chain carries TRBV19 and TRBJ1-2; possibly TRBD1 for D (6 bases). CDR1 and CDR2 (germline): LNHDA, SQIVND (reference sequence). There are 12 residues in the CDR3. Trimming removed 7 bases at V and 7 bases at J, with 13 bases between. This CDR3 is CASTGTRLGYTF. The CDR3 nucleotides are TGTGCCAGTACCGGGACACGGCTTGGCTACACCTTC.

V usage is TRBV7-9 and J usage is TRBJ2-5; D is unresolved. Trimming took 5 bases from V and 7 from J, leaving 14 bases between them. Germline values: CDR1 SEHNR, CDR2 FQNEAQ (reference sequence). This CDR3 region has 13 residues. CDR3 coding DNA: TGTGCCAGCAGCCCACCCGGAGTAGGGACCCAGTACTTC. It translates to CASSPPGVGTQYF.

This clone was recorded once. V gene TRBV7-3 combines with J gene TRBJ1-3; 8 nucleotides agree with TRBD1. Germline V lookup: CDR1 SGHTA, CDR2 FQGTGA. CDR3 length: 15 amino acids. The J segment lost 6 bases and the V segment lost 5 bases, leaving 9 bases of the junction unmatched. This CDR3 reads CASSQTGGAPNTIYF. CDR3 nucleotides: TGTGCCAGCAGCCAAACAGGGGGTGCACCAAACACCATATATTTT. Together with reference TRBV7-3 and TRBJ1-3, the CDR3 gives the full variable domain: GAGVSQTPSNKVTEKGKYVELRCDPISGHTALYWYRQSLGQGPEFLIYFQGTGAADDSGLPNDRFFAVRPEGSVSTLKIQRTERGDSAVYLCASSQTGGAPNTIYFGEGSWLTVV.

The V and J genes are TRBV19 and TRBJ2-5, with a tentative D call TRBD1 (5 bases). This CDR3 is 15 amino acids long. Germline values: CDR1 LNHDA, CDR2 SQIVND (reference sequence). V gave up 3 bases and J gave up 1 base, with 12 bases separating them. The CDR3 loop is CASSIRQGGQETQYF. The CDR3 region has the DNA TGTGCCAGTAGTATCAGGCAGGGTGGCCAAGAGACCCAGTACTTC.

A few counts support this clone. The gene calls are TRBV6-1 and TRBJ1-1, with D uncertain. Germline values: CDR1 MNHNS, CDR2 SASEGT. CDR3 size: 15 residues. The V end lost 1 base, the J end lost 0 bases, and 9 bases lay between the germline ends. The CDR3 DNA reads TGTGCCAGCAGTGAAGTGTCCAGGATGAACACTGAAGCTTTCTTT. Translation: CASSEVSRMNTEAFF.

The chain combines TRBV4-2 with TRBJ2-5, with 15 nucleotides matching TRBD2. The V gene's germline CDR1 is LGHNA and CDR2 YNFKEQ. V lost 1 base to trimming and J lost 7 bases; unmatched junction nucleotides: 7. The CDR3 runs 17 residues. The CDR3 region is CASSQGGTSGGIGTQYF. CDR3 nucleotides: TGTGCCAGCAGCCAAGGGGGGACTAGCGGGGGGATCGGGACCCAGTACTTC.

The V gene is TRBV4-1, the J gene TRBJ1-3, with D perhaps matching TRBD1 (6 bases). Trimming stripped 4 bases from V and 2 bases from J, with 9 bases between. Germline V lookup: CDR1 MGHRA, CDR2 YSYEKL. CDR3 size: 14 residues. CDR3 loop: CASSPDSPGNTIYF. DNA of the CDR3: TGCGCCAGCAGCCCGGACAGTCCTGGAAACACCATATATTTT.

This clone was picked up a small number of times. The V and J genes are TRBV7-2 and TRBJ2-7, with 8 positions matching TRBD1. The V gene end was trimmed by 6 bases and the J gene end by 4 bases; junction bases not matched to a gene: 8. Germline V CDR1 and CDR2: SGHTA, FQGNSA. This CDR3 comprises 14 residues. As DNA, the CDR3 is TGTGCCAGCAGTTATACCGGACAGGGTTACGAGCAGTACTTC. Its translation: CASSYTGQGYEQYF. The full variable domain, with the rest looked up from reference TRBV7-2 and TRBJ2-7, is GAGVSQSPSNKVTEKGKDVELRCDPISGHTALYWYRQSLGQGLEFLIYFQGNSAPDKSGLPSDRFSAERTGGSVSTLTIQRTQQEDSAVYLCASSYTGQGYEQYFGPGTRLTVT.

This chain connects TRBV12-5 to TRBJ2-7, with TRBD1 matching over 8 bases. Germline CDR1 and CDR2: LGHNT and FRNRAP. V shed 5 bases and J 4 bases; nucleotides not matched to a gene: 4. CDR3 length equals 13 residues. The CDR3 here is CASGRQGAYEQYF. CDR3 bases: TGTGCTAGTGGTAGGCAGGGGGCTTACGAGCAGTACTTC.

This clone was observed a handful of times. The gene calls are TRBV5-4 and TRBJ2-3; 8 nucleotides align to TRBD2. The germline CDR1 and CDR2 sequences are SGHNT and YYREEE (reference sequence). V was pared by 2 bases and J by 5 bases, with 10 bases of the junction left unmatched. This CDR3 has 16 residues. The CDR3 DNA reads TGTGCCAGCAGCTTATGGTTAGCGGGGCGGGGAGATACGCAGTATTTT. Its translation: CASSLWLAGRGDTQYF.

The sample holds a few counts of this clone. The chain is built from TRBV7-3 and TRBJ2-7; 9 nucleotides line up with TRBD1. V gave up 3 bases and J gave up 6 bases; unmatched junction bases: 9. The germline gives CDR1 SGHTA, CDR2 FQGTGA. The CDR3 has 15 residues. The CDR3 DNA reads TGTGCCAGCAGCTTGGCAAACACAGGGGGCTTCGAGCAGTACTTC. Amino acid sequence: CASSLANTGGFEQYF.

The chain carries TRBV28 and TRBJ2-3; 9 nucleotides match TRBD2. The CDR3 runs to 17 residues. V was pared by 2 bases and J by 6 bases, with 12 bases of the junction left unmatched. Germline values: CDR1 MDHEN, CDR2 SYDVKM. CDR3 DNA sequence: TGTGCCAGCAGTTTAAGGAGTGCCGGGACTAGCATTGATACGCAGTATTTT. Amino acid sequence: CASSLRSAGTSIDTQYF.

The chain joins TRBV4-3 to TRBJ2-2; TRBD1 is a possible D gene (5 bases). The CDR3 length is 16 residues. Deletions cut 0 bases from V and 2 bases from J, with 10 bases between. The V gene's germline CDR1 is LGHNA and CDR2 YSLEER. CDR3 sequence (DNA): TGCGCCAGCAGCCAAGATTTTGGGGCCAACACCGGGGAGCTGTTTTTT. Amino acid sequence: CASSQDFGANTGELFF.

V is TRBV27 and J is TRBJ1-1; D not certain. The V and J ends lost 8 bases and 0 bases respectively, with 10 bases between them. This CDR3 is built from 13 residues. The germline gives CDR1 MNHEY, CDR2 SMNVEV (reference sequence). CDR3 bases: TGTGCCAGCGGACTAGCCATGAACACTGAAGCTTTCTTT. Translation gives CASGLAMNTEAFF.

The chain carries TRBV5-4 and TRBJ1-1, with unresolved D. Germline V lookup: CDR1 SGHNT, CDR2 YYREEE (reference sequence). V shed 4 bases and J shed 0 bases, with 10 bases lying between them. The CDR3 loop spans 14 amino acids. For the CDR3, the DNA is TGTGCCAGCAGCCCACAGTTATTGAACACTGAAGCTTTCTTT. Protein: CASSPQLLNTEAFF.

The J gene is TRBJ2-2, the V gene TRBV5-1; D not certain. The germline CDR1 and CDR2 sequences are SGHRS and YFSETQ. V was shortened by 4 bases and J by 3 bases, with 10 bases between the two germline ends. CDR3 length: 14 residues. CDR3 amino acids: CASSLSSYTGELFF. CDR3 in DNA: TGCGCCAGCAGCCTTAGTTCGTACACCGGGGAGCTGTTTTTT.

In this sample, this clone turned up once. In DNA, the CDR3 is TGCAGCGTTGAGGTGGGGCACACCGGGGAGCTGTTTTTT. This codes for CSVEVGHTGELFF. V gene TRBV29-1 combines with J gene TRBJ2-2; perhaps TRBD1 as D (5 bases). Trimming removed 3 bases from V and 3 bases from J, with 8 bases in between. This CDR3 comprises 13 residues. Germline V gene lookup returns CDR1 SQVTM and CDR2 ANQGSEA.

The rearrangement joins TRBV5-1 to TRBJ2-3; 8 bases match TRBD2. Unmatched junction bases numbered 6, after V lost 5 bases and J lost 4 bases. Looked up from germline, CDR1 is SGHRS and CDR2 is YFSETQ. The CDR3 contains 14 residues. CDR3 DNA: TGCGCCAGCAGTTTAGCGGGGAGGTCAGATACGCAGTATTTT. Amino acids: CASSLAGRSDTQYF.

This clone appeared a single time. V gene TRBV5-1 combines with J gene TRBJ2-5, with D perhaps matching TRBD2 (6 bases). This CDR3 contains 14 residues. Looked up from germline, CDR1 is SGHRS and CDR2 is YFSETQ. The V and J ends lost 4 bases and 1 base respectively, with 11 bases between them. This CDR3 is CASSAGPTQETQYF. The CDR3 coding sequence is TGCGCCAGCAGCGCGGGACCTACCCAAGAGACCCAGTACTTC.

This rearrangement joins TRBV20-1 to TRBJ2-5; no clear D gene. The CDR3 is made up of 11 amino acids. V lost 3 bases, J lost 2 bases, and 4 bases lay in between. CDR1 is DFQATT and CDR2 is SNEGSKA in the germline V gene (reference sequence). This chain's CDR3 is CSARSQETQYF. The CDR3 nucleotides are TGCAGTGCTAGGTCGCAAGAGACCCAGTACTTC.

The chain couples TRBV7-6 to TRBJ1-1, with 9 bases aligning to TRBD1. The length of the CDR3 is 15 residues. V gave up 1 base and J gave up 5 bases; unmatched junction bases: 5. The germline V gene has CDR1 SGHVS and CDR2 FNYEAQ. CDR3 bases: TGTGCCAGCAGCTTAGTGACAGGGGGATGGACTGAAGCTTTCTTT. Its protein is CASSLVTGGWTEAFF.

J is TRBJ1-1 and V is TRBV7-2, with no clear D. Germline CDR1 is SGHTA and CDR2 is FQGNSA. The CDR3 totals 15 residues. V lost 0 bases and J lost 5, with 13 bases in between. The DNA of the CDR3 is TGTGCCAGCAGCTTAGCGGAAGAGACACGTACTGAAGCTTTCTTT. Protein sequence: CASSLAEETRTEAFF. Looking up the rest from reference TRBV7-2 and TRBJ1-1 gives the full variable domain: GAGVSQSPSNKVTEKGKDVELRCDPISGHTALYWYRQSLGQGLEFLIYFQGNSAPDKSGLPSDRFSAERTGGSVSTLTIQRTQQEDSAVYLCASSLAEETRTEAFFGQGTRLTVV.

The gene calls are TRBV30 and TRBJ2-7, with D tentatively TRBD1 (5 bases). The CDR3 is 13 amino acids. Germline V CDR1 and CDR2: GTSNPN, SVGIG (reference sequence). V lost 4 bases, J lost 1 base, and 11 bases lay in between. The CDR3 is CAWIPRESYEQYF. The DNA for the CDR3 is TGTGCCTGGATCCCCAGGGAATCCTACGAGCAGTACTTC. The variable domain in full, completed from reference TRBV30 and TRBJ2-7, reads SQTIHQWPATLVQPVGSPLSLECTVEGTSNPNLYWYRQAAGRGLQLLFYSVGIGQISSEVPQNLSASRPQDRQFILSSKKLLLSDSGFYLCAWIPRESYEQYFGPGTRLTVT.

V usage is TRBV5-1 and J usage is TRBJ2-1, with D maybe TRBD2 (5 bases). Germline V lookup: CDR1 SGHRS, CDR2 YFSETQ. V dropped 0 bases and J dropped 4 bases, with 11 bases sitting between them. The CDR3 runs to 15 residues. CDR3 region: CASSLGTQTYNEQFF. DNA of the CDR3: TGCGCCAGCAGCTTGGGGACTCAGACATACAATGAGCAGTTCTTC.